These T cell receptor beta chains were read from a single sample in a study of blood T cell repertoires in COVID-19. The protocol was immunoSEQ multiplex PCR, while the TCRdb copy is restricted to in-frame clones and leaves out a portion. The sample lists over 65,000 clones, 65% to 90% occurring once. The specimen was peripheral blood. The receptors shown here come from a man older than 75 with active COVID-19. Each CDR3 is given with its conserved first and last residue. D genes are given only for firm matches. Size is omitted from some rows. Given values are once, few, many or a class for expanded clones.

TRBV30	TRBD2	TRBJ2-7	NA	CAWGSGRAYHEQYF	TGTGCCTGGGGTAGCGGGAGGGCCTACCACGAGCAGTACTTC
TRBV7-2	TRBD1	TRBJ2-2	NA	CASSLGASGGYFTGELFF	TGTGCCAGCAGCTTAGGGGCGTCAGGGGGTTATTTCACCGGGGAGCTGTTTTTT
TRBV9	NA	TRBJ1-2	NA	CASSVGEGVTNYGYTF	TGTGCCAGCAGCGTAGGCGAGGGAGTAACTAACTATGGCTACACCTTC
TRBV14	TRBD1	TRBJ2-5	once	CASRQGAGTQYF	TGTGCCAGCAGACAGGGGGCTGGGACCCAGTACTTC
TRBV3-1/TRBV3-2	TRBD1	TRBJ2-7	NA	CASSPYSGQGKPYEQYF	TGTGCCAGCAGCCCGTATTCGGGACAGGGGAAGCCCTACGAGCAGTACTTC
TRBV3-1/TRBV3-2	NA	TRBJ1-2	NA	CASSQGGPVNYGYTF	TGTGCCAGCAGCCAAGGGGGGCCAGTTAACTATGGCTACACCTTC
TRBV7-2	NA	TRBJ2-7	once	CASSLAPWRAGYEQYF	TGTGCCAGCAGCTTAGCGCCCTGGCGGGCAGGCTACGAGCAGTACTTC
TRBV6-1	NA	TRBJ2-4	NA	CASSELTWGTSPQIKNIQYF	TGTGCCAGCAGTGAACTGACGTGGGGCACATCCCCCCAAATCAAAAACATTCAGTACTTC
TRBV18	TRBD2	TRBJ2-1	NA	CASSSLGSGGNNEQFF	TGTGCCAGCTCATCGCTTGGCAGCGGGGGCAACAATGAGCAGTTCTTC
TRBV25-1	NA	TRBJ2-7	NA	CASSQGYEQYF	TGTGCCAGCAGTCAGGGCTACGAGCAGTACTTC
TRBV4-3	TRBD2	TRBJ2-3	NA	CASSQDGGTITDTQYF	TGCGCCAGCAGCCAAGATGGGGGGACTATCACAGATACGCAGTATTTT
TRBV6-5	NA	TRBJ2-5	NA	CASRSQETQYF	TGTGCCAGCAGGTCACAAGAGACCCAGTACTTC
TRBV6-5	TRBD1	TRBJ2-7	NA	CASTQGAGDEQYF	TGTGCCAGCACCCAGGGGGCCGGGGACGAGCAGTACTTC
TRBV7-9	TRBD1	TRBJ2-7	NA	CASSSQGYEQYF	TGTGCCAGCAGCTCACAGGGGTACGAGCAGTACTTC
TRBV28	NA	TRBJ1-1	NA	CASSHSGLGYTEAFF	TGTGCCAGCAGCCATAGCGGGTTGGGGTACACTGAAGCTTTCTTT
TRBV4-1	NA	TRBJ2-1	NA	CASSQQDYTYNEQFF	TGCGCCAGCAGCCAACAGGACTATACCTACAATGAGCAGTTCTTC
TRBV19	NA	TRBJ1-2	NA	CASNLRANYGYTF	TGTGCCAGTAACCTCAGGGCAAACTATGGCTACACCTTC
TRBV5-6	NA	TRBJ1-2	NA	CASSLTETRGYGYTF	TGTGCCAGCAGCTTGACGGAAACCCGCGGCTATGGCTACACCTTC
TRBV5-1	NA	TRBJ1-1	NA	CASSLELGGKTEAFF	TGCGCCAGCAGCTTGGAACTGGGGGGTAAGACTGAAGCTTTCTTT
TRBV4-3	TRBD2	TRBJ2-5	NA	CASSQGTSASGTQYF	TGCGCCAGCAGCCAAGGGACTAGCGCCTCAGGGACCCAGTACTTC
TRBV3-1/TRBV3-2	NA	TRBJ2-3	once	CASSQQTVDTQYF	TGTGCCAGCAGCCAACAAACAGTTGATACGCAGTATTTT
TRBV25-1	TRBD1	TRBJ2-2	NA	CASSEDRTGGTGELFF	TGTGCCAGCAGTGAGGACCGGACAGGGGGCACCGGGGAGCTGTTTTTT
TRBV6-1	TRBD2	TRBJ2-1	NA	CASSEVGGGRYNEQFF	TGTGCCAGCAGTGAAGTAGGCGGGGGGAGATACAATGAGCAGTTCTTC
TRBV19	TRBD1	TRBJ1-5	NA	CASGSGQVSNQPQHF	TGTGCCAGTGGTTCTGGACAGGTTAGCAATCAGCCCCAGCATTTT
TRBV9	TRBD2	TRBJ2-1	NA	CASSVDALAGGLRYNEQFF	TGTGCCAGCAGCGTAGACGCCCTAGCGGGAGGTCTAAGGTACAATGAGCAGTTCTTC
TRBV3-1/TRBV3-2	NA	TRBJ2-1	NA	CASSQPSRGYVSEQFF	TGTGCCAGCAGCCAACCATCGCGGGGCTATGTAAGTGAGCAGTTCTTC
TRBV7-2	NA	TRBJ2-5	NA	CASSLWGDIPETQYF	TGTGCCAGCAGCTTATGGGGGGATATTCCGGAGACCCAGTACTTC
TRBV19	TRBD1	TRBJ2-7	NA	CASSPLGTGWAYEQYF	TGTGCCAGTAGTCCCCTAGGGACAGGGTGGGCCTACGAGCAGTACTTC
TRBV28	TRBD1	TRBJ1-2	NA	CASKGTGNYGYTF	TGTGCCAGCAAGGGGACAGGCAACTATGGCTACACCTTC
TRBV6-6	NA	TRBJ1-5	few	CASNPPGSDQPQHF	TGTGCCAGCAACCCCCCGGGGAGTGATCAGCCCCAGCATTTT
TRBV6-1	NA	TRBJ1-1	NA	CASSEVTGGDTEAFF	TGTGCCAGCAGTGAAGTGACAGGTGGGGACACTGAAGCTTTCTTT
TRBV20-1	NA	TRBJ2-7	many	CTAASGHEQYF	TGCACCGCTGCGTCAGGGCACGAGCAGTACTTC
TRBV19	TRBD2	TRBJ2-3	NA	CASSGRLAGTDTQYF	TGTGCCAGTAGTGGCCGACTAGCGGGCACAGATACGCAGTATTTT
TRBV4-3	NA	TRBJ1-5	few	CASSQDGGDSNQPQHF	TGCGCCAGCAGCCAAGATGGGGGGGATAGCAATCAGCCCCAGCATTTT
TRBV2	TRBD2	TRBJ2-1	NA	CASSEAQYLGGTTTFSSYNEQFF	TGTGCCAGCAGTGAAGCGCAATATTTGGGGGGGACCACTACCTTTAGCTCCTACAATGAGCAGTTCTTC
TRBV6-2/TRBV6-3	NA	TRBJ2-3	once	CASSSFRELSTDTQYF	TGTGCCAGCAGTTCTTTCCGGGAGCTAAGCACAGATACGCAGTATTTT
TRBV21-1	NA	TRBJ2-7	NA	CASHLHRRNEQYF	TGTGCCAGCCACCTCCACAGGCGCAACGAGCAGTACTTC
TRBV10-3	TRBD1	TRBJ2-7	few	CAISESLLTGATEQYF	TGTGCCATCAGTGAGTCCTTACTGACAGGGGCGACCGAGCAGTACTTC
TRBV5-1	NA	TRBJ2-5	once	CASSLSATQETQYF	TGCGCCAGCAGCTTGAGCGCAACTCAAGAGACCCAGTACTTC
TRBV7-2	NA	TRBJ1-5	NA	CASSLGEFNNQPQHF	TGTGCCAGCAGCTTAGGGGAGTTTAACAATCAGCCCCAGCATTTT
TRBV4-1	TRBD1	TRBJ1-2	NA	CASSQGTGDGYTF	TGCGCCAGCAGCCAAGGGACAGGGGATGGCTACACCTTC
TRBV29-1	TRBD1	TRBJ1-1	few	CSAAQDRETEAFF	TGCAGCGCCGCTCAGGACAGGGAGACTGAAGCTTTCTTT
TRBV3-1/TRBV3-2	TRBD2	TRBJ2-1	NA	CASSPYQREGDEQFF	TGTGCCAGCAGCCCCTACCAGCGGGAGGGCGATGAGCAGTTCTTC
TRBV7-6	TRBD1	TRBJ1-5	NA	CASSSGQGKEPQHF	TGTGCCAGCAGCTCCGGACAGGGGAAAGAGCCCCAGCATTTT